This entry concerns a single T cell receptor beta chain. The data are from a study of blood T cell repertoires in COVID-19. In the study overall: Sites across the United States, Italy and Spain contributed samples from acute and convalescent COVID-19. T cells, B-cell-depleted T cells, or PBMCs supplied cDNA or gDNA.

Methods used by the authors: Reference gene primers were amplified, and this amplification served to estimate nucleated cell counts. Profiling relied on immunoSEQ multiplex PCR, and the TCRdb table lists in-frame clones only, not all of them. That table supplies the V and J calls and clone size; D and trimming were determined from the DNA. This repertoire shows about 130,000 clones, about 89% found once; its top ten account for roughly 18%. The sequenced material came from peripheral blood. This clonotype was obtained from a man over 45 with active or convalescent COVID-19.

CDR3 amino acids: CAWSVNPGHDSNQPQHF. The CDR3 DNA follows: TGTGCCTGGAGTGTAAATCCGGGACATGATAGCAATCAGCCCCAGCATTTT. The chain carries TRBV30 and TRBJ1-5, with TRBD1 as a possible D gene (6 bases). Trimming took off 0 bases at V and 0 bases at J, with 15 bases between the two ends. Germline assignment: CDR1 GTSNPN and CDR2 SVGIG (reference sequence). The length of the CDR3 is 17 residues.